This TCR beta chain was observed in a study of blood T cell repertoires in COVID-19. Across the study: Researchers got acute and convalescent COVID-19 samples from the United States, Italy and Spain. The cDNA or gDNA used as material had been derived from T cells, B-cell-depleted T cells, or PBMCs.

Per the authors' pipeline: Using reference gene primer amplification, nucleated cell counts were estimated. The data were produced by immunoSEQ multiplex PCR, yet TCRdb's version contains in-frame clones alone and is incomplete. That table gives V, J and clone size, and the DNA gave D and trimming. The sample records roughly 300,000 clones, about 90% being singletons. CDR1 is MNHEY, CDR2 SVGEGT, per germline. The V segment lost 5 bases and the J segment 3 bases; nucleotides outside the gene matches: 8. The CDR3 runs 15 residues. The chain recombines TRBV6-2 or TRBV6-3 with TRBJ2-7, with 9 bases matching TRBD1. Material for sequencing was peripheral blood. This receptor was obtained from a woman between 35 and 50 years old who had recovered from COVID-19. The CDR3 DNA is TGTGCCAGCAGTCCACAAGGACAGGGGAACTACGAGCAGTACTTC. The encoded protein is CASSPQGQGNYEQYF.